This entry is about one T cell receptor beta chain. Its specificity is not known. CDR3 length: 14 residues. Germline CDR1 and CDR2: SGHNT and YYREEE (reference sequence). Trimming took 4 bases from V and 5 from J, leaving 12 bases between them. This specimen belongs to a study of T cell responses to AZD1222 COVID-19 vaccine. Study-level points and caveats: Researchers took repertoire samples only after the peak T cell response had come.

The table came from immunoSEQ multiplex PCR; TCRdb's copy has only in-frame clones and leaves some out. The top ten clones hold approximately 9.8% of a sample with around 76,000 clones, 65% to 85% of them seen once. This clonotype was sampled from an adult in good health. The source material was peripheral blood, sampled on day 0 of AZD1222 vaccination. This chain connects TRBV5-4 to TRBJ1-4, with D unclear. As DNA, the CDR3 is TGTGCCAGCAGCCTGAATCTCGGGAATGAAAAACTGTTTTTT. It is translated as CASSLNLGNEKLFF.